This TCR beta chain was obtained from a study of shared clonotypes between healthy human individuals. Study-level findings and limits: Clonotypes not shared had lower generation probabilities than those common to all four donors.

The method was immunoSEQ multiplex PCR; TCRdb's version includes in-frame clones alone and lacks a portion of them. This table has some 2,100,000 clones, approximately 96% appearing once. The V and J ends lost 0 bases and 4 bases, in that order; junction bases with no gene match: 4. CDR3 length: 14 residues. CDR1 and CDR2 from the germline V gene are SGHRS and YFSETQ. Concerning this clone itself: Its specificity is not known. Other DNA sequences within the sample encode an identical CDR3.

The sequence derives from a man aged 18 to 35 in good health. The sequenced material came from naive CD4+ T cells sorted from blood. Stated subset: CD45RA+ positively selected. V is TRBV5-1 and J is TRBJ2-7; 7 nucleotides agree with TRBD1. This CDR3 reads CASSLEGGSYEQYF. Here the CDR3 DNA reads TGCGCCAGCAGCTTGGAAGGGGGCTCGTACGAGCAGTACTTC.